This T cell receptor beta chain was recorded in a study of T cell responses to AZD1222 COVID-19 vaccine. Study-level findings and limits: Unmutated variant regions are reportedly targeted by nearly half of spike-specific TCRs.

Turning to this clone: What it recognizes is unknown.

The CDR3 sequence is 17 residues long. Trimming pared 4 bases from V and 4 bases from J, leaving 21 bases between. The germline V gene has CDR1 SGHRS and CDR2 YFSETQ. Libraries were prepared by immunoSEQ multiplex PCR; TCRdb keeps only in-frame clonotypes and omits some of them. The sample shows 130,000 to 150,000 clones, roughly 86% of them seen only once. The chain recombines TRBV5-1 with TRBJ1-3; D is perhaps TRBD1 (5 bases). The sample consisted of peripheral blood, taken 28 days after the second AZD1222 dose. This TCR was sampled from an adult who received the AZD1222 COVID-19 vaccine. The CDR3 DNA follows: TGCGCCAGCAGCGGCGGGACGCTACAGTACGGCGGAAACACCATATATTTT. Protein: CASSGGTLQYGGNTIYF. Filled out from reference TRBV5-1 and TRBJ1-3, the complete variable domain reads KAGVTQTPRYLIKTRGQQVTLSCSPISGHRSVSWYQQTPGQGLQFLFEYFSETQRNKGNFPGRFSGRQFSNSRSEMNVSTLELGDSALYLCASSGGTLQYGGNTIYFGEGSWLTVV.